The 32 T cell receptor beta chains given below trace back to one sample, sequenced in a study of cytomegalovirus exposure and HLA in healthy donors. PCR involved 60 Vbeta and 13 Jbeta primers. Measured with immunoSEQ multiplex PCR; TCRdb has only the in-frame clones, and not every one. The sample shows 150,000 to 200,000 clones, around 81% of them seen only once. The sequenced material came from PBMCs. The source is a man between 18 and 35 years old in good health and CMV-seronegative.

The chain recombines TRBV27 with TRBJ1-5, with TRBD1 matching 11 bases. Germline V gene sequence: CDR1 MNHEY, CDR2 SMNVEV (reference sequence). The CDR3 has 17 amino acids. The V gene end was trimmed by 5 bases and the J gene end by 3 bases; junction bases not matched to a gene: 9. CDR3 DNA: TGTGCCAGCAGTGGTAACCGGGACAGGGGGAACAATCAGCCCCAGCATTTT. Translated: CASSGNRDRGNNQPQHF.

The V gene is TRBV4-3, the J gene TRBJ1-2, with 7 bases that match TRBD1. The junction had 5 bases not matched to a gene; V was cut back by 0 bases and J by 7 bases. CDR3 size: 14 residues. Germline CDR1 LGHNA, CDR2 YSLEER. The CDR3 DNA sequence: TGCGCCAGCAGCCAAGATGGGCAGGGGGGTGGCTACACCTTC. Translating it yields CASSQDGQGGGYTF.

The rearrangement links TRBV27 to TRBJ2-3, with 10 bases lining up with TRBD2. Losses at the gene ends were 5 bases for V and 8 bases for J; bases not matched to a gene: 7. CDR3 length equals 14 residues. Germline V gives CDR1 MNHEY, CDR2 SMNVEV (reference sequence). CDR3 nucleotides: TGTGCCAGCAGTCAAAGCGGGAGGGGTACTACGCAGTATTTT. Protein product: CASSQSGRGTTQYF.

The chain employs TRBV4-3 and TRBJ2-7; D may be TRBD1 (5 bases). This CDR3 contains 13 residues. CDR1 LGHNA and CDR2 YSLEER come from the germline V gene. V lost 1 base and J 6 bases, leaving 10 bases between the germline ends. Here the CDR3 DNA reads TGCGCCAGCAGCCAAGGCAGGGTGGGCGAGCAGTACTTC. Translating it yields CASSQGRVGEQYF.

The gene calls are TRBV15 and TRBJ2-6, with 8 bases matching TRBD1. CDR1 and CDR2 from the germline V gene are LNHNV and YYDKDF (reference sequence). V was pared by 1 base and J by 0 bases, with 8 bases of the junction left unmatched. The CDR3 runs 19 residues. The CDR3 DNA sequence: TGTGCCACCAGCAGAGGGGATCAGGGGGCCGGCTCTGGGGCCAACGTCCTGACTTTC. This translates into CATSRGDQGAGSGANVLTF.

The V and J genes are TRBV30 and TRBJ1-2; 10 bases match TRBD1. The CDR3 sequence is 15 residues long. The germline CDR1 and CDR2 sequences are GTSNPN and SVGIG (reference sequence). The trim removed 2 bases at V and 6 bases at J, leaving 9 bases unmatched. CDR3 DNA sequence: TGTGCCTGGAGTCGTCCGGCCGGGACAGGGGATGGCTACACCTTC. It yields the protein CAWSRPAGTGDGYTF.

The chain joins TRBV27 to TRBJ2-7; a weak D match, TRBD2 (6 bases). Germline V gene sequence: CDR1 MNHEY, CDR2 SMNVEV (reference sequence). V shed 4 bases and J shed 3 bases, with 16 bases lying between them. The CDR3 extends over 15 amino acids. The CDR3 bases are TGTGCCAGCAGTTCCGGGGTAGCGGTTAACTACGAGCAGTACTTC. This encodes CASSSGVAVNYEQYF.

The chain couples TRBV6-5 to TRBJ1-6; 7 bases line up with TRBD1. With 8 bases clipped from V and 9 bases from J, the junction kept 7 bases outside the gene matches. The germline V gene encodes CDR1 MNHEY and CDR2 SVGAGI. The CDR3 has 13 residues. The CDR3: CASGGTVVSPLHF. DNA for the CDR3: TGTGCCAGCGGGGGGACAGTCGTTTCACCCCTCCACTTT.

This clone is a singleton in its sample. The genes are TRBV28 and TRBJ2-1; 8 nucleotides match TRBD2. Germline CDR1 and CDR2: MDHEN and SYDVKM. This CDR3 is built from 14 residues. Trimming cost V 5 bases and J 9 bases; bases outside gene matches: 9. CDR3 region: CASSLRLAGFEQFF. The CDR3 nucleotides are TGTGCCAGCAGTCTCCGGCTAGCGGGCTTTGAGCAGTTCTTC.

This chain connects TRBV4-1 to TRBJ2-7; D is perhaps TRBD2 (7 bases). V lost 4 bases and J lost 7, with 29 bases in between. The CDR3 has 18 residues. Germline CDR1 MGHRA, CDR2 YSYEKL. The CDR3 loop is CASSPLRGGVEEWWEQYF. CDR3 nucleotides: TGCGCCAGCAGCCCCCTGAGGGGGGGGGTTGAGGAGTGGTGGGAGCAGTACTTC.

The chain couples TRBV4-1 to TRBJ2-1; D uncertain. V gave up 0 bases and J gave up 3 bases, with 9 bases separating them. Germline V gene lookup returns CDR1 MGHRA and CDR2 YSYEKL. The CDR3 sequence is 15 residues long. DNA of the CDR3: TGCGCCAGCAGCCAAGAGGCGCTAGACTACAATGAGCAGTTCTTC. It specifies CASSQEALDYNEQFF.

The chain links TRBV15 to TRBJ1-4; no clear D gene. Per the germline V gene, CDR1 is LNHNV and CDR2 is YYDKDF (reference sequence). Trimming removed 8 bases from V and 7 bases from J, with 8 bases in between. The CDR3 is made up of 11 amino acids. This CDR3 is CATFAFEKLFF. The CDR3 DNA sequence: TGTGCCACCTTCGCGTTTGAAAAACTGTTTTTT.

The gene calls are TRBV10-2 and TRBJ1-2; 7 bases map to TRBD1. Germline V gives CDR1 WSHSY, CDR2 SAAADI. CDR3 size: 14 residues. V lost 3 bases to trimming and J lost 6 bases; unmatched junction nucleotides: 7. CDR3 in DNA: TGCGCCAGCAGTGATACAGGGGCGCTGGATGGCTACACCTTC. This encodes CASSDTGALDGYTF.

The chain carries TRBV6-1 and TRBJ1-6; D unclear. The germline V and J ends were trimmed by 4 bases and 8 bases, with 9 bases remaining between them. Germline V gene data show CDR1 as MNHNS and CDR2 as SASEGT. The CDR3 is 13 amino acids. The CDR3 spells CASSVNRDSPLHF. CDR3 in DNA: TGTGCCAGCAGTGTGAACAGAGATTCACCCCTCCACTTT.

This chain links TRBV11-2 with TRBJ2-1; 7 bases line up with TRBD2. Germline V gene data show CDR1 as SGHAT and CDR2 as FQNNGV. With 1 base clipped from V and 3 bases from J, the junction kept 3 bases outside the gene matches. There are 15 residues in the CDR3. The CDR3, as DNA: TGTGCCAGCAGCTTAGCGGGACTAAGCTACAATGAGCAGTTCTTC. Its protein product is CASSLAGLSYNEQFF.

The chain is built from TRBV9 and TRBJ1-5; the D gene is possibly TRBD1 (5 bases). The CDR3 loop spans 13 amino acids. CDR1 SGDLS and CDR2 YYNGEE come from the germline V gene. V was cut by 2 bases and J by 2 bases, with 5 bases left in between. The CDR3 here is CASSVRGNQPQHF. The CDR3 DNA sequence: TGTGCCAGCAGCGTCAGGGGCAATCAGCCCCAGCATTTT.

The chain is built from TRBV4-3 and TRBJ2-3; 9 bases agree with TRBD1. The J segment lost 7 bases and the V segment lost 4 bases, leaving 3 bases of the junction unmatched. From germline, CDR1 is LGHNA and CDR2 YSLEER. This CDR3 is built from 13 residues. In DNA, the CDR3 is TGCGCCAGCAGCCTGGGACAGGGCAATACGCAGTATTTT. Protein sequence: CASSLGQGNTQYF.

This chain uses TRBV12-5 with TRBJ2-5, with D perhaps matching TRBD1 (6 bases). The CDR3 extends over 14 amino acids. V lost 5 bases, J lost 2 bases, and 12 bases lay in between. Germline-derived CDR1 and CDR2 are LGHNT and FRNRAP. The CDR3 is CASGPGHLQETQYF. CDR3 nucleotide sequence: TGTGCTAGTGGTCCGGGACACCTACAAGAGACCCAGTACTTC.

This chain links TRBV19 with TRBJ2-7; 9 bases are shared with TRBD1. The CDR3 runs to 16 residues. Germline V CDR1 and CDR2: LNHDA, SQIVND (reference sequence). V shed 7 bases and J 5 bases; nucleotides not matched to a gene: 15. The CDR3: CASIEPPGTGRNEQYF. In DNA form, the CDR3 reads TGTGCCAGTATCGAACCCCCCGGGACAGGGAGGAACGAGCAGTACTTC.

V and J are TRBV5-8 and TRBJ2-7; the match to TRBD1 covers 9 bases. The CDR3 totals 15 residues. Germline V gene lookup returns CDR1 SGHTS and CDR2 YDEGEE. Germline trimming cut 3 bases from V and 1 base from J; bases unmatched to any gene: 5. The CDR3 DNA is TGTGCCAGCAGCTCCGGGACAGGGTATTCCTACGAGCAGTACTTC. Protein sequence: CASSSGTGYSYEQYF.

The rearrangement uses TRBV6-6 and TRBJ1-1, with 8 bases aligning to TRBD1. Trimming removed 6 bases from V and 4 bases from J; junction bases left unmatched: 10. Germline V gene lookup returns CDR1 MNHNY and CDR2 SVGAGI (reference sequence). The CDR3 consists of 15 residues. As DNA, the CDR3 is TGTGCCAGCAGGATAACAGGGGGGCGCGGCACTGAAGCTTTCTTT. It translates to CASRITGGRGTEAFF.

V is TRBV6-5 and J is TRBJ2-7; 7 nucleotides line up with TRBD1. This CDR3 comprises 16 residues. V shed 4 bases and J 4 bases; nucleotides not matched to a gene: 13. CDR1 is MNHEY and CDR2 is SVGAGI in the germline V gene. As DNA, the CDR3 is TGTGCCAGCAGTTGCCGCCCTGGGACAGTCTGGTACGAGCAGTACTTC. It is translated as CASSCRPGTVWYEQYF.

The CDR3 reads CASRRDTGELFF. In DNA form, the CDR3 reads TGTGCCAGCAGGAGAGACACCGGGGAGCTGTTTTTT. The chain is built from TRBV9 and TRBJ2-2, with unresolved D. This CDR3 is built from 12 residues. V was cut by 5 bases and J by 3 bases, with 5 bases left in between. Germline values: CDR1 SGDLS, CDR2 YYNGEE.

The CDR3 sequence is CASSLGDSQNIQYF. As DNA, the CDR3 is TGCGCCAGCAGCTTGGGGGACAGCCAAAACATTCAGTACTTC. The V gene is TRBV5-1, the J gene TRBJ2-4; 7 bases match TRBD1. The junction had 2 bases not matched to a gene; V was cut back by 0 bases and J by 5 bases. This CDR3 has 14 residues. Germline lookup yields CDR1 SGHRS and CDR2 YFSETQ.

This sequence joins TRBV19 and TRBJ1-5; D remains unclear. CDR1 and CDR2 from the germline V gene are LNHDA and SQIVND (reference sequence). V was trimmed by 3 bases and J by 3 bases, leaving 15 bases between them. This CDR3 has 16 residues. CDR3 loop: CASSISLGRNNQPQHF. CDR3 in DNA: TGTGCCAGTAGTATCAGTCTTGGCAGAAACAATCAGCCCCAGCATTTT. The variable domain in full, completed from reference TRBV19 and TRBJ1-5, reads DGGITQSPKYLFRKEGQNVTLSCEQNLNHDAMYWYRQDPGQGLRLIYYSQIVNDFQKGDIAEGYSVSREKKESFPLTVTSAQKNPTAFYLCASSISLGRNNQPQHFGDGTRLSIL.

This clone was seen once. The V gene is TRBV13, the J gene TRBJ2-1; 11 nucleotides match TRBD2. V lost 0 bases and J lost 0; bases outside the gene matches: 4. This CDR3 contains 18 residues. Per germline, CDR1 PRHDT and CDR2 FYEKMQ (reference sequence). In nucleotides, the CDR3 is TGTGCCAGCAGCTTAGGACTAGCGGGGGCGGGCTCCTACAATGAGCAGTTCTTC. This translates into CASSLGLAGAGSYNEQFF.

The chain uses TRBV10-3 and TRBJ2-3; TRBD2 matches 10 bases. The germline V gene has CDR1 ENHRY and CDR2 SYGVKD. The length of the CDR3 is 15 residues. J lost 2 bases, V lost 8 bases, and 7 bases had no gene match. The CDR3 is CAISPAGGSTDTQYF. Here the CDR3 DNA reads TGTGCCATCTCTCCAGCGGGGGGGTCCACAGATACGCAGTATTTT.

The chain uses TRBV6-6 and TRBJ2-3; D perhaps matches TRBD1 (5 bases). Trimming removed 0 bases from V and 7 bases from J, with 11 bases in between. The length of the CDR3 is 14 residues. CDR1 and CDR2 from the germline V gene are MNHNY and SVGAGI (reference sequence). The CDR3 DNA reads TGTGCCAGCAGTTACTCGCTTGGGGCGAATACGCAGTATTTT. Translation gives CASSYSLGANTQYF.

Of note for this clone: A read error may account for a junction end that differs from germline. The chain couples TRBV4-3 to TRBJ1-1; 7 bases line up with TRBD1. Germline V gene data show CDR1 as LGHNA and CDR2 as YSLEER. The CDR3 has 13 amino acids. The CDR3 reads CASSQDADRLGIF. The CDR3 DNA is TGCGCCAGCAGCCAAGATGCGGACAGGCTGGGGATCTTT.

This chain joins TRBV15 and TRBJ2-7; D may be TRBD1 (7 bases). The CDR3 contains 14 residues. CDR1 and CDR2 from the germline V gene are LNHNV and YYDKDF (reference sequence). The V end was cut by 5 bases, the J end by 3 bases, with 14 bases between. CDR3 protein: CATSVRQGGYEQYF. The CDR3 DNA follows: TGTGCCACCAGCGTCCGACAGGGAGGCTACGAGCAGTACTTC.

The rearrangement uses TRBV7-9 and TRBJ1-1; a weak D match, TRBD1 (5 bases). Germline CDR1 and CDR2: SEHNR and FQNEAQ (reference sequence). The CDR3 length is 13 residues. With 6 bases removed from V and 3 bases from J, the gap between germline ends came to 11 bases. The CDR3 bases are TGTGCCAGCAGGTCTCTCAGGGACACTGAAGCTTTCTTT. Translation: CASRSLRDTEAFF.

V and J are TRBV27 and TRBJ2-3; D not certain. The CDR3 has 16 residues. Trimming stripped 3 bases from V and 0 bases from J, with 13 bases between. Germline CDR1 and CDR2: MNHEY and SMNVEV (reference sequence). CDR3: CASSFATSTSTDTQYF. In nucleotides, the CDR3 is TGTGCCAGCAGTTTTGCAACATCGACTAGCACAGATACGCAGTATTTT.